The rows below give T cell receptor beta chains drawn from one sample of a study of beta chain features in type 1 diabetes. Only in-frame clones appear in the TCRdb table, and some are missing; sequencing was by immunoSEQ multiplex PCR. The profile shows roughly 60,000 clones, about 55% of them singletons. Material for sequencing was Tregs from blood. The source of these receptors is a woman younger than 30 in good health. CDR3s leave out the opening cysteine and the closing phenylalanine or tryptophan.

V	J	CDR3
TRBV19	TRBJ1-5	ATKSVGTASNQPQH
TRBV5-1	TRBJ2-1	ASSRTGTSGNNEQF
TRBV7-8	TRBJ1-5	ASSLGTNSNQPQH
TRBV4-3	TRBJ1-2	ASSQGRTGRYGYT
TRBV6-6	TRBJ1-1	ASSARGADTEAF
TRBV5-1	TRBJ2-2	ASSWSGTGNTGELF
TRBV7-2	TRBJ2-3	ASRTGLAGDTDTQY
TRBV7-2	TRBJ2-3	ASSQLAGGSDTQY
TRBV5-1	TRBJ1-1	ASSPRGGTEAF
TRBV6-5	TRBJ1-2	ASNTGGGSIYGYT
TRBV11-2	TRBJ2-4	ASSLGPGTVEY
TRBV5-1	TRBJ2-1	ASSLAWALNEQF
TRBV23-1	TRBJ1-1	ASSQSNSENTEAF
TRBV7-9	TRBJ1-2	ASSSGFSGYT
TRBV10-1	TRBJ2-3	ASSEPGTSTDTQY
TRBV6-4	TRBJ1-1	ASSDGGQKAF
TRBV4-2	TRBJ2-7	ASSRGGLASSYEQY
TRBV6-5	TRBJ1-2	ASSRRQGGYGYT
TRBV5-1	TRBJ1-6	ASSSDRGNSPLH
TRBV18	TRBJ2-6	ASSPSPGELPGANVLT
TRBV12-5	TRBJ2-3	ASLSGGADTQY
TRBV29-1	TRBJ1-2	SVVQGWDYGYT
TRBV2	TRBJ1-3	ASSGVSGNTIY
TRBV7-8	TRBJ2-1	ASSLELVPYNEQF
TRBV7-8	TRBJ1-4	ASSPRDNTGEKLF
TRBV7-2	TRBJ2-1	ASSLRDSRNEQF
TRBV5-1	TRBJ1-4	ASSSDRNEKLF
TRBV5-1	TRBJ2-3	ASSFGGGSSGTQY
TRBV6-5	TRBJ2-7	ASSEQADSYEQY
TRBV12-5	TRBJ2-5	ASGLGRGETQY
TRBV19	TRBJ2-7	ASSDPGQGSYEQY
TRBV7-2	TRBJ2-3	ASSPGLTRTDTQY
TRBV6-1	TRBJ1-5	ASSSRTGHQPQH
TRBV7-8	TRBJ2-2	ASSLAGQGLTGELF
TRBV9	TRBJ2-2	ASSVGPGPTNTGELF
TRBV6-6	TRBJ1-1	ASSDRGGTEAF
TRBV7-8	TRBJ1-5	ASSLAGTGNSYSNQPQH
TRBV10-3	TRBJ2-1	AISFGGNNEQF
TRBV5-6	TRBJ2-2	ASSLYGGGELF
TRBV6-1	TRBJ1-1	ASMGDFPNTEAF
TRBV9	TRBJ2-3	ASTPGSGSDTQY
TRBV10-3	TRBJ2-2	AIGNSGTGELF
TRBV7-3	TRBJ2-7	ASSLGDRWQY
TRBV25-1	TRBJ1-2	ASSQGFNYGYT
TRBV5-1	TRBJ2-2	ASSLGTATGELF
TRBV14	TRBJ1-1	ASSQRQGANTEAF
TRBV6-1	TRBJ2-4	ASSAWTGQAKNIQY
TRBV18	TRBJ1-4	ASSPLLNEKLF
TRBV29-1	TRBJ2-7	SVEVTGGVSEQY
TRBV29-1	TRBJ2-5	SVVEGTVGETQY
TRBV19	TRBJ2-3	ASCIAGGQDTQY
TRBV5-1	TRBJ2-1	ASSLQGLAGDNEQF
TRBV5-1	TRBJ2-1	ASSQGTSGNEQF
TRBV5-1	TRBJ2-1	ASSLELAGYNEQF
TRBV5-1	TRBJ2-1	ASSLAQFNEQF